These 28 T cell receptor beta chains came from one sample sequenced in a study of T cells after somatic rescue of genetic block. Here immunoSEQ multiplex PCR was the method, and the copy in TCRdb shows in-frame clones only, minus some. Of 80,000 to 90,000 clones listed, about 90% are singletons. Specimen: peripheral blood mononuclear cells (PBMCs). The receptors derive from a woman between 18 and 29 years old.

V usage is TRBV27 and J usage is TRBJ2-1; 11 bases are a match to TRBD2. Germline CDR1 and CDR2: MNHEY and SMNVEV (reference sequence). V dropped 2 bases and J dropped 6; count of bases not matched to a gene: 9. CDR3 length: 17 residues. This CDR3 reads CASSLILAGGPANEQFF. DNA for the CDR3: TGTGCCAGCAGTTTAATTCTAGCGGGAGGCCCTGCCAATGAGCAGTTCTTC.

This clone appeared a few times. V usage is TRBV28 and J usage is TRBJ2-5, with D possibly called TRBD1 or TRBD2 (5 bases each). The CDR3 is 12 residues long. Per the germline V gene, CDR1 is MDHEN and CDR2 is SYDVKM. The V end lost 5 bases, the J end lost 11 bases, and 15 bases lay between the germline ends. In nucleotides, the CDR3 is TGTGCCAGCAGTGAGGGACCCACACCTCAGTACTTC. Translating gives CASSEGPTPQYF.

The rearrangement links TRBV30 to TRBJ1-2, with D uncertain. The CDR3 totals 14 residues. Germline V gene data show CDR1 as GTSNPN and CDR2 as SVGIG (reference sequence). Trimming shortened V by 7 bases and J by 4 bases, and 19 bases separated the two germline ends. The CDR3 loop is CAYYPTGRIYGYTF. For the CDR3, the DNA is TGTGCCTACTATCCTACGGGCAGGATCTATGGCTACACCTTC.

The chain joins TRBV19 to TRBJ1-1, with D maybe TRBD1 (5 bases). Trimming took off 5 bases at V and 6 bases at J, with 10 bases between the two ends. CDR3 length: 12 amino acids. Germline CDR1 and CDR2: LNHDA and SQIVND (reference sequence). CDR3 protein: CASSPGLPEAFF. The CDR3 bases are TGTGCCAGTAGTCCAGGGCTACCTGAAGCTTTCTTT.

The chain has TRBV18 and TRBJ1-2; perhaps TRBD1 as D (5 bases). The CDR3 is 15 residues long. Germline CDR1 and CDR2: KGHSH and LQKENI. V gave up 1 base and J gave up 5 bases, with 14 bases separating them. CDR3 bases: TGTGCCAGCTCACCACAATTGAGGGGAATTTATGGCTACACCTTC. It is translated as CASSPQLRGIYGYTF.

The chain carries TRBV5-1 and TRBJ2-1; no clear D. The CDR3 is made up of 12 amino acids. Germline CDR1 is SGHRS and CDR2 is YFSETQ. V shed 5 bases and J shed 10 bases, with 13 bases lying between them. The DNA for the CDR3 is TGCGCCAGCAGACCAGATCGGTCCGAGCAGTTCTTC. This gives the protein CASRPDRSEQFF.

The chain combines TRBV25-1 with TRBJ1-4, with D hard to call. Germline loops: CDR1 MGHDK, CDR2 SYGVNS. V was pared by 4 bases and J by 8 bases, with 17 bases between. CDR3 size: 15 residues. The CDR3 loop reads CASSASIRNIEKLFF. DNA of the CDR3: TGTGCCAGCAGTGCCTCGATCCGGAATATCGAAAAACTGTTTTTT.

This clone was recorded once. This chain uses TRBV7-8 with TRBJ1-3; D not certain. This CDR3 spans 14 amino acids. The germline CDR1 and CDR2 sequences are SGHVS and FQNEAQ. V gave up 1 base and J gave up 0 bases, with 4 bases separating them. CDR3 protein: CASSLDSSGNTIYF. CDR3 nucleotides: TGTGCCAGCAGCTTAGATAGCTCTGGAAACACCATATATTTT.

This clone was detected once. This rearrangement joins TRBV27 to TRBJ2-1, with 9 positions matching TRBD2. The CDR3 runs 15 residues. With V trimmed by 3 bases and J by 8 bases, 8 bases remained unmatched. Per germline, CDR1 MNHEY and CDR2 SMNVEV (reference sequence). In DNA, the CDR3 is TGTGCCAGCAGTTTTGGGCTAGCGGGACCGTATGAGCAGTTCTTC. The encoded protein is CASSFGLAGPYEQFF.

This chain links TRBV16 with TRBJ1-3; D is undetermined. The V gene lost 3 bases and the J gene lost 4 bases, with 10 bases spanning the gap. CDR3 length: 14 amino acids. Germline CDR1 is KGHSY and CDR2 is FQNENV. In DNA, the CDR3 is TGTGCCAGCAGCCACCGCCCGACCGGAAACACCATATATTTT. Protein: CASSHRPTGNTIYF.

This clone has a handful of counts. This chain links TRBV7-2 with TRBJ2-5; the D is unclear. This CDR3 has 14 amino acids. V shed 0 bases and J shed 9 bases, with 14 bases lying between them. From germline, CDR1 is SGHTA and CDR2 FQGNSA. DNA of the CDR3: TGTGCCAGCAGCTTAGCGCGGAGCGCCCAGGCCCAGTACTTC. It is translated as CASSLARSAQAQYF.

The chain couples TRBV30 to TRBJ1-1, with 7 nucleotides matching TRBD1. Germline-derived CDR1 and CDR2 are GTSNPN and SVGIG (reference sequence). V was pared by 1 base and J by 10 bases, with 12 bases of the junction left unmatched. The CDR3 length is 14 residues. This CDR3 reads CAWSAPGTELPAFF. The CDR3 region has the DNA TGTGCCTGGAGTGCCCCCGGGACAGAGCTCCCAGCTTTCTTT.

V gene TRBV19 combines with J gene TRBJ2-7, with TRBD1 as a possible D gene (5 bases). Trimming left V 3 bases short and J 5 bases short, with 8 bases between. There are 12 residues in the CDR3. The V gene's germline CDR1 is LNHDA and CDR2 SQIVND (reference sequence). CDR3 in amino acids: CASSIAGHEQYF. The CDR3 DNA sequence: TGTGCCAGTAGTATTGCAGGGCACGAGCAGTACTTC.

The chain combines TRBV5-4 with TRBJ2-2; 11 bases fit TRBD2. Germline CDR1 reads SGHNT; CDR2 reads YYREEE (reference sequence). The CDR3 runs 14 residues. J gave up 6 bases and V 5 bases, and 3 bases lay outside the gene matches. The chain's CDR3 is CASRLAGDPGELFF. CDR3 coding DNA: TGTGCCAGCAGACTAGCGGGAGACCCCGGGGAGCTGTTTTTT. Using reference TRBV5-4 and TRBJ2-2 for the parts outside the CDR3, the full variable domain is ETGVTQSPTHLIKTRGQQVTLRCSSQSGHNTVSWYQQALGQGPQFIFQYYREEENGRGNFPPRFSGLQFPNYSSELNVNALELDDSALYLCASRLAGDPGELFFGEGSRLTVL.

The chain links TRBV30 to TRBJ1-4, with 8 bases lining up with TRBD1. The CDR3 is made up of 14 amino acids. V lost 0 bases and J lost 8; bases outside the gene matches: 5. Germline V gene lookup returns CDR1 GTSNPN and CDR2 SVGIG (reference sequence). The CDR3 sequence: CAWSVRQGIEKLFF. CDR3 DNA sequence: TGTGCCTGGAGTGTACGACAGGGGATAGAAAAACTGTTTTTT.

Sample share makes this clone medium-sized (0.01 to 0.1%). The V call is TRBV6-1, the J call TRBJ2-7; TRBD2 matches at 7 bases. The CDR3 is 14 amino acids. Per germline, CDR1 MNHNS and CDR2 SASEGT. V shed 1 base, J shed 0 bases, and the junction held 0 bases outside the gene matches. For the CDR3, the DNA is TGTGCCAGCAGTGAAGGGACTAGCTCCTACGAGCAGTACTTC. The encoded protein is CASSEGTSSYEQYF.

CDR3 nucleotide sequence: TGTGCCAGCAGTCAAGGACCCGGAGATACGCAGTATTTT. Translation: CASSQGPGDTQYF. J is TRBJ2-3 and V is TRBV5-8; no clear D gene. This CDR3 region has 13 residues. Looked up from germline, CDR1 is SGHTS and CDR2 is YDEGEE. V shed 5 bases and J shed 5 bases, with 12 bases lying between them. Looking up the rest from reference TRBV5-8 and TRBJ2-3 gives the full variable domain: EAGVTQSPTHLIKTRGQQATLRCSPISGHTSVYWYQQALGLGLQFLLWYDEGEERNRGNFPPRFSGRQFPNYSSELNVNALELEDSALYLCASSQGPGDTQYFGPGTRLTVL.

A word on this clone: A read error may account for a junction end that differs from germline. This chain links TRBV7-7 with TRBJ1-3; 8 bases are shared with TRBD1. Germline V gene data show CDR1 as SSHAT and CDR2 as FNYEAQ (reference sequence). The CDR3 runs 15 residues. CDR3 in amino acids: CASSQTTGAGNTIYF. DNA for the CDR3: TGTGCTAGCAGCCAAACGACAGGGGCTGGAAACACCATATATTTT.

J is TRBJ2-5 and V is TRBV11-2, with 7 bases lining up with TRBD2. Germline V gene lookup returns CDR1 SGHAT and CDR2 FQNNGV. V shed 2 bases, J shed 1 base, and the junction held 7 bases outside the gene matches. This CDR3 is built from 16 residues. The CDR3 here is CASSLTSGIRQETQYF. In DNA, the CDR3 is TGTGCCAGCAGCTTAACCAGCGGGATACGCCAAGAGACCCAGTACTTC. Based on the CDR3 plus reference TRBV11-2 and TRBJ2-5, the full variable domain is EAGVAQSPRYKIIEKRQSVAFWCNPISGHATLYWYQQILGQGPKLLIQFQNNGVVDDSQLPKDRFSAERLKGVDSTLKIQPAKLEDSAVYLCASSLTSGIRQETQYFGPGTRLLVL.

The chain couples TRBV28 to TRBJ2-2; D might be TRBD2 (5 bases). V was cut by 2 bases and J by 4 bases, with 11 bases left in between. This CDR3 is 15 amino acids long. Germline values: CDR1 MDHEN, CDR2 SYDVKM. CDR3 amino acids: CASSLRDIVTGELFF. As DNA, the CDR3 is TGTGCCAGCAGTTTACGGGATATTGTCACCGGGGAGCTGTTTTTT. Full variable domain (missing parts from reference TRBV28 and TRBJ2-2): DVKVTQSSRYLVKRTGEKVFLECVQDMDHENMFWYRQDPGLGLRLIYFSYDVKMKEKGDIPEGYSVSREKKERFSLILESASTNQTSMYLCASSLRDIVTGELFFGEGSRLTVL.

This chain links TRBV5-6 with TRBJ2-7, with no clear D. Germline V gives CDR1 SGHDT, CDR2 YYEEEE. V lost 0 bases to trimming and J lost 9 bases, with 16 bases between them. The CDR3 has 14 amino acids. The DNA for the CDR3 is TGTGCCAGCAGCTTGGTAGGCGAGAGCCTAGGGCAGTACTTC. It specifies CASSLVGESLGQYF.

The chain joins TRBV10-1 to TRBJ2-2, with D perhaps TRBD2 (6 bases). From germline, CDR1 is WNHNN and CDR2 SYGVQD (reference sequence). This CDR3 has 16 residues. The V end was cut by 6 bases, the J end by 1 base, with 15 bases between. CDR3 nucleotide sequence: TGCGCCAGCAGGGACGGGAGAACGGGGAACACCGGGGAGCTGTTTTTT. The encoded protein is CASRDGRTGNTGELFF.

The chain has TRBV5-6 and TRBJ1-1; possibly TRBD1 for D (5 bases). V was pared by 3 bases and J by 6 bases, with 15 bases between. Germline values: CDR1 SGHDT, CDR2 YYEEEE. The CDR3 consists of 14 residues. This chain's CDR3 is CASSYGAEVSEAFF. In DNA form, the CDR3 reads TGTGCCAGCAGCTATGGGGCCGAGGTCTCTGAAGCTTTCTTT. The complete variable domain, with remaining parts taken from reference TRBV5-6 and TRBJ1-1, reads DAGVTQSPTHLIKTRGQQVTLRCSPKSGHDTVSWYQQALGQGPQFIFQYYEEEERQRGNFPDRFSGHQFPNYSSELNVNALLLGDSALYLCASSYGAEVSEAFFGQGTRLTVV.

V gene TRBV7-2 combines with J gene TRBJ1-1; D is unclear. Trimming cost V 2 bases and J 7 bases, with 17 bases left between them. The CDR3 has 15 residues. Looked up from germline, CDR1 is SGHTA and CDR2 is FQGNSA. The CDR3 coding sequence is TGTGCCAGCAGCTTATTCACCCGAGGATTGGGTGAAGCTTTCTTT. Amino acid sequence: CASSLFTRGLGEAFF. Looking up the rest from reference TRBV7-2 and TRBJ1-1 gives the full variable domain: GAGVSQSPSNKVTEKGKDVELRCDPISGHTALYWYRQSLGQGLEFLIYFQGNSAPDKSGLPSDRFSAERTGGSVSTLTIQRTQQEDSAVYLCASSLFTRGLGEAFFGQGTRLTVV.

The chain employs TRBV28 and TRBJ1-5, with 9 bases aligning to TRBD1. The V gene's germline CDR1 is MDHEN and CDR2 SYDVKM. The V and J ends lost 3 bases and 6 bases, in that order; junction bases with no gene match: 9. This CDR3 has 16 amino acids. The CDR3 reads CASSFTLGQGFQPQHF. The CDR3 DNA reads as TGTGCCAGCAGTTTTACTCTGGGACAGGGCTTTCAGCCCCAGCATTTT.

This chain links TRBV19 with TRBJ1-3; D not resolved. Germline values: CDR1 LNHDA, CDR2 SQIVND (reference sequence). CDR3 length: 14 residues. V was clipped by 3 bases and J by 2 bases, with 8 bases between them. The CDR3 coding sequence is TGTGCCAGTAGTATCGGATCAACTGGAAACACCATATATTTT. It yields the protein CASSIGSTGNTIYF.

The CDR3 DNA reads as TGTGCCAGTAGACAGGACAGGAGTAGCAATCAGCCCCAGCATTTT. Residues: CASRQDRSSNQPQHF. V gene TRBV19 combines with J gene TRBJ1-5; 7 bases are shared with TRBD1. The germline CDR1 and CDR2 sequences are LNHDA and SQIVND (reference sequence). The CDR3 runs 15 residues. The J segment lost 0 bases and the V segment lost 6 bases, leaving 5 bases of the junction unmatched.

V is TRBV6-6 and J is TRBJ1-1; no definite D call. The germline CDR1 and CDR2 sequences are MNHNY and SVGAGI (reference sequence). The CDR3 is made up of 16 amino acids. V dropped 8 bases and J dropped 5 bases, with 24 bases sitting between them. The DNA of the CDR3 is TGTGCCAGCGTCGGCAGGAGGATAGGAATGGGAACTGAAGCTTTCTTT. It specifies CASVGRRIGMGTEAFF.